These T cell receptor beta chains were read from a single sample in a study of T cell responses to AZD1222 COVID-19 vaccine. Assay used: immunoSEQ multiplex PCR; TCRdb lists only in-frame clones, some missing. This table has some 180,000 clones, approximately 92% appearing once. The specimen comprised peripheral blood, sampled on day 0 of AZD1222 vaccination. The source of these receptors is an adult in good health. Each CDR3 is given without its conserved first and last residue.

CDR3 protein,V gene,J gene
AISESPSGVSNEQF,TRBV10-3,TRBJ2-1
ASSQDLGRNNSPLH,TRBV3-1/TRBV3-2,TRBJ1-6
AWSVGGGEPQH,TRBV30,TRBJ1-5
ASSPNYGGGVGNQPQH,TRBV18,TRBJ1-5
ASSHINGGNGYT,TRBV14,TRBJ1-2
ASSKTTGNNEKLF,TRBV3-1/TRBV3-2,TRBJ1-4
ASSHQGMNTEAF,TRBV4-1,TRBJ1-1
ASSYAGQGLGGYT,TRBV7-9,TRBJ1-2
ASSPRGGGAFEKLF,TRBV9,TRBJ1-4
ASSYTTNTEAF,TRBV7-2,TRBJ1-1
ASSSNRGWTEAF,TRBV7-8,TRBJ1-1
ASVSRDYEQY,TRBV6-1,TRBJ2-7
ASTPAGVSGNTIY,TRBV5-6,TRBJ1-3
ASRSPKVGNTIY,TRBV19,TRBJ1-3
ASSETEANEKLF,TRBV6-1,TRBJ1-4
ASSPTAPGGGGYT,TRBV3-1/TRBV3-2,TRBJ1-2
ASSLQGAGGNTIY,TRBV28,TRBJ1-3
ASSDAYGGYT,TRBV9,TRBJ1-2
AGDTGLKETQY,TRBV2,TRBJ2-5
ASRGTGNQPQH,TRBV6-5,TRBJ1-5
ASSSGYQPQH,TRBV6-5,TRBJ1-5
ASRLAGGLGDTQY,TRBV5-1,TRBJ2-3
ASSMTGASNYGYT,TRBV6-5,TRBJ1-2
ASRPGQSGNSEKLF,TRBV4-2,TRBJ1-4
ASSPQGAGEKLF,TRBV18,TRBJ1-4
ASSLHGDGGQPQH,TRBV9,TRBJ1-5
ASSRDRVPNTGELF,TRBV2,TRBJ2-2
ASSLGGTYEQY,TRBV11-2,TRBJ2-7
ATSDRVNEQF,TRBV24-1,TRBJ2-1
ASSPTYSGNTIY,TRBV19,TRBJ1-3
ATSPGQLYEQY,TRBV19,TRBJ2-7
ASSSATGGSYGYT,TRBV6-5,TRBJ1-2
ASSLKQGNQPQH,TRBV7-2,TRBJ1-5
ATSNSQTGEIGELF,TRBV15,TRBJ2-2
ASSRLVSSGNTIY,TRBV11-2,TRBJ1-3
ASTLNKPGQGDGANVLT,TRBV5-1,TRBJ2-6
ASSPGTSGTDTQY,TRBV18,TRBJ2-3
ASSLNPPPNTGELF,TRBV7-3,TRBJ2-2
ASSFNERDSEF,TRBV5-1,TRBJ2-1
ASKLGQGEAF,TRBV6-5,TRBJ1-1
ASNLGGRTDTQY,TRBV6-5,TRBJ2-3
ASRRTAQETQY,TRBV6-5,TRBJ2-5
ASSLLSVASGANVLT,TRBV5-5,TRBJ2-6